Below are 30 T cell receptor beta chains sequenced from a single sample in a study of T cell responses to AZD1222 COVID-19 vaccine. The table came from immunoSEQ multiplex PCR; TCRdb's copy has only in-frame clones and leaves some out. The repertoire holds over 150,000 clones, about nine tenths seen once, with approximately 2.8% in the top ten. Sequencing used peripheral blood, obtained on day 0 of AZD1222 vaccination. The receptor source for this set is an adult in good health.

Only a few counts were recorded for this clone. Other DNA sequences in this specimen translate into the identical CDR3. The chain combines TRBV18 with TRBJ2-5; no definite D call. The V and J ends lost 2 bases and 4 bases respectively, with 5 bases between them. In germline, CDR1 is KGHSH, CDR2 LQKENI. CDR3 length: 12 residues. In DNA form, the CDR3 reads TGTGCCAGCTCACCAGGATTAGAGACCCAGTACTTC. Translation: CASSPGLETQYF. Full variable domain (remainder filled in from reference TRBV18 and TRBJ2-5): NAGVMQNPRHLVRRRGQEARLRCSPMKGHSHVYWYRQLPEEGLKFMVYLQKENIIDESGMPKERFSAEFPKEGPSILRIQQVVRGDSAAYFCASSPGLETQYFGPGTRLLVL.

The chain uses TRBV25-1 and TRBJ2-7, with D perhaps TRBD1 (6 bases). Germline assignment: CDR1 MGHDK and CDR2 SYGVNS. The CDR3 loop spans 16 amino acids. The V and J ends lost 0 bases and 0 bases respectively, with 12 bases between them. CDR3 bases: TGTGCCAGCAGTGAATATGGGACAACTCACTCCTACGAGCAGTACTTC. This codes for CASSEYGTTHSYEQYF.

There are a few counts of this clone. This chain joins TRBV29-1 and TRBJ1-1; D is possibly TRBD1 (5 bases). The CDR3 is 16 amino acids. Looked up from germline, CDR1 is SQVTM and CDR2 is ANQGSEA. The V and J ends lost 2 bases and 1 base respectively, with 17 bases between them. The CDR3 nucleotides read TGCAGCGTTGAATATTGGAACCGGGACGGGAACACTGAAGCTTTCTTT. This encodes CSVEYWNRDGNTEAFF.

The rearrangement uses TRBV27 and TRBJ1-5; D gene unclear. Germline lookup yields CDR1 MNHEY and CDR2 SMNVEV (reference sequence). The V end lost 5 bases, the J end lost 2 bases, and 16 bases lay between the germline ends. This CDR3 has 16 residues. The chain's CDR3 is CASSPLTASGNQPQHF. In nucleotides, the CDR3 is TGTGCCAGCAGTCCGCTGACGGCCAGTGGCAATCAGCCCCAGCATTTT.

The genes are TRBV29-1 and TRBJ1-1, with D perhaps matching TRBD1 (5 bases). This CDR3 has 11 amino acids. Trimming pared 7 bases from V and 7 bases from J, leaving 13 bases between. CDR1 and CDR2 from the germline V gene are SQVTM and ANQGSEA. CDR3 coding DNA: TGCAGCGCCACCGGGACCTTTGAAGCTTTCTTT. It encodes CSATGTFEAFF.

V is TRBV5-6 and J is TRBJ2-1; 11 positions match TRBD2. After removal of 4 bases from V and 7 bases from J, the junction contained 4 bases not matched to a gene. Germline CDR1 reads SGHDT; CDR2 reads YYEEEE. The CDR3 length is 14 residues. CDR3: CASSETSGVNEQFF. CDR3 DNA sequence: TGTGCCAGCAGCGAGACTAGCGGGGTTAATGAGCAGTTCTTC.

The chain uses TRBV27 and TRBJ2-7; D is perhaps TRBD1 (6 bases). V dropped 5 bases and J dropped 2 bases, with 13 bases sitting between them. CDR1 is MNHEY and CDR2 is SMNVEV in the germline V gene (reference sequence). The CDR3 is 14 residues long. CDR3 coding DNA: TGTGCCAGCAGTAAGGGACAAACCCCCTACGAGCAGTACTTC. As protein: CASSKGQTPYEQYF.

This chain joins TRBV6-5 and TRBJ1-1, with no clear D. The CDR3 sequence is 14 residues long. Germline assignment: CDR1 MNHEY and CDR2 SVGAGI. V dropped 6 bases and J dropped 5 bases, with 16 bases sitting between them. This chain's CDR3 is CASRQALVGTEAFF. CDR3 in DNA: TGTGCCAGCAGGCAGGCCCTGGTGGGAACTGAAGCTTTCTTT.

The chain links TRBV5-1 to TRBJ2-6; 8 bases fit TRBD1. The germline V gene has CDR1 SGHRS and CDR2 YFSETQ. J gave up 1 base and V 2 bases, and 2 bases lay outside the gene matches. CDR3 length equals 16 residues. This CDR3 reads CASSLGQGSGANVLTF. The DNA for the CDR3 is TGCGCCAGCAGCTTAGGACAGGGTTCTGGGGCCAACGTCCTGACTTTC.

This clone was detected only a few times. This rearrangement joins TRBV21-1 to TRBJ1-1; TRBD1 is the table's D call, not checked against the DNA. TRBV21-1 is a pseudogene locus. CDR3 length equals 17 residues. The CDR3 spells CASNPPPGEGANTEAFF. The CDR3, as DNA: TGTGCCAGCAATCCCCCCCCCGGCGAGGGGGCGAACACTGAAGCTTTCTTT.

CDR3: CASSIDVTGPVDQPQHF. CDR3 bases: TGTGCCAGTAGTATAGACGTTACAGGCCCGGTAGATCAGCCCCAGCATTTT. This chain links TRBV19 with TRBJ1-5, with D perhaps TRBD1 (5 bases). V gave up 0 bases and J gave up 5 bases, with 17 bases separating them. Germline loops: CDR1 LNHDA, CDR2 SQIVND (reference sequence). The CDR3 totals 17 residues. Full variable domain (remainder filled in from reference TRBV19 and TRBJ1-5): DGGITQSPKYLFRKEGQNVTLSCEQNLNHDAMYWYRQDPGQGLRLIYYSQIVNDFQKGDIAEGYSVSREKKESFPLTVTSAQKNPTAFYLCASSIDVTGPVDQPQHFGDGTRLSIL.

This rearrangement joins TRBV20-1 to TRBJ1-3; D remains unclear. V lost 5 bases and J lost 3, with 5 bases in between. The CDR3 runs 11 residues. CDR1 and CDR2 from the germline V gene are DFQATT and SNEGSKA (reference sequence). The CDR3 reads CSAFGGNTIYF. The CDR3 DNA follows: TGCAGTGCTTTTGGTGGAAACACCATATATTTT.

This clone has a single count. Relative to the germline gene, one junction end is altered; a read error may explain this. The J gene is TRBJ2-7, the V gene TRBV5-1; 7 nucleotides line up with TRBD2. Germline V CDR1 and CDR2: SGHRS, YFSETQ. The CDR3 loop spans 16 amino acids. The CDR3 loop reads CVSSLTPGGTSYEQYF. CDR3 sequence (DNA): TGCGTCAGCAGCTTGACTCCGGGGGGTACCTCCTACGAGCAGTACTTC.

V gene TRBV5-1 combines with J gene TRBJ1-5; TRBD1 matches 11 bases. Germline V gene lookup returns CDR1 SGHRS and CDR2 YFSETQ. Trimming removed 3 bases from V and 5 bases from J; junction bases left unmatched: 1. The length of the CDR3 is 14 residues. The CDR3 DNA sequence: TGCGCCAGCAGCTGGGGACAGGGGGATCAGCCCCAGCATTTT. The encoded protein is CASSWGQGDQPQHF.

The gene calls are TRBV5-8 and TRBJ2-3, with D perhaps matching TRBD1 (6 bases). The CDR3 is 14 residues long. Trimming stripped 2 bases from V and 3 bases from J, with 10 bases between. Germline V CDR1 and CDR2: SGHTS, YDEGEE. CDR3 loop: CASSLGQPTDTQYF. In nucleotides, the CDR3 is TGTGCCAGCAGCTTAGGACAGCCGACAGATACGCAGTATTTT.

For this clone: Other DNA sequences in the same sample also yield this CDR3. The chain is built from TRBV5-5 and TRBJ1-2; D is possibly TRBD1 (5 bases). This CDR3 is 13 amino acids long. The germline V and J ends were trimmed by 0 bases and 4 bases, with 7 bases remaining between them. The germline V gene has CDR1 SGHKS and CDR2 YYEKEE (reference sequence). The CDR3 nucleotides are TGTGCCAGCAGCTTGGCCCAGGGCTATGGCTACACCTTC. It is translated as CASSLAQGYGYTF.

The gene calls are TRBV21-1 and TRBJ2-7; the table's D call, TRBD2, has no DNA check behind it. TRBV21-1 represents a pseudogene. The CDR3 spans 15 residues. Here the CDR3 reads CASSKALAGDYEQYF. CDR3 DNA sequence: TGTGCCAGCAGCAAAGCGCTAGCGGGGGACTACGAGCAGTACTTC.

The V call is TRBV19, the J call TRBJ2-1, with 8 bases lining up with TRBD2. CDR1 and CDR2 (germline): LNHDA, SQIVND (reference sequence). The CDR3 runs to 15 residues. With 0 bases clipped from V and 8 bases from J, the junction kept 6 bases outside the gene matches. CDR3 coding DNA: TGTGCCAGTAGTATAGACGGGACTAGTTCGGATGAGCAGTTCTTC. Residues: CASSIDGTSSDEQFF.

The J gene is TRBJ1-1, the V gene TRBV2, with D maybe TRBD1 (5 bases). Germline V gene data show CDR1 as SNHLY and CDR2 as FYNNEI. V lost 8 bases, J lost 7 bases, and 14 bases lay in between. This CDR3 contains 12 residues. Here the CDR3 DNA reads TGTGCCAGCGCGACGGACACTCTTGAAGCTTTCTTT. This sequence encodes CASATDTLEAFF.

This chain links TRBV5-1 with TRBJ2-3, with D tentatively TRBD2 (6 bases). CDR3 length: 15 residues. V was shortened by 4 bases and J by 4 bases, with 16 bases between the two germline ends. Germline assignment: CDR1 SGHRS and CDR2 YFSETQ. CDR3 nucleotide sequence: TGCGCCAGCAGCCGAACCGGGACTGACTCAGATACGCAGTATTTT. It is translated as CASSRTGTDSDTQYF.

In this sample, this clone turned up once. The chain links TRBV4-1 to TRBJ1-2; maybe TRBD1 (5 bases). V was shortened by 4 bases and J by 8 bases, with 20 bases between the two germline ends. From germline, CDR1 is MGHRA and CDR2 YSYEKL. CDR3 length: 15 residues. The DNA for the CDR3 is TGCGCCAGCAGCCTAGGGGAAGGGGTTGCTAGGGGCTACACCTTC. It is translated as CASSLGEGVARGYTF.

The V call is TRBV5-4, the J call TRBJ2-2; D gene ambiguous. The CDR3 runs 14 residues. Germline loops: CDR1 SGHNT, CDR2 YYREEE (reference sequence). With 0 bases removed from V and 1 base from J, the gap between germline ends came to 4 bases. CDR3 sequence (DNA): TGTGCCAGCAGCTTGGGACAGAACACCGGGGAGCTGTTTTTT. It codes for CASSLGQNTGELFF.

The chain couples TRBV11-2 to TRBJ2-7; tentatively, D is TRBD1 (5 bases). Germline V gene sequence: CDR1 SGHAT, CDR2 FQNNGV. The CDR3 is 15 amino acids. V lost 2 bases and J lost 2, with 13 bases in between. CDR3 region: CASSLIRGTTYEQYF. In nucleotides, the CDR3 is TGTGCCAGCAGCTTAATAAGGGGCACAACCTACGAGCAGTACTTC.

This sequence joins TRBV3-1 (or the pseudogene TRBV3-2) and TRBJ2-6; tentative D call: TRBD1 (6 bases). The CDR3 contains 16 residues. In germline, CDR1 is LGHDT, CDR2 YNNKEL (reference sequence). Between the trimmed V and J ends, which lost 3 bases and 2 bases, there was a span of 11 bases. CDR3 in amino acids: CASSHNRDPGANVLTF. The DNA for the CDR3 is TGTGCCAGCAGCCACAACAGGGACCCTGGGGCCAACGTCCTGACTTTC.

J is TRBJ2-5 and V is TRBV5-4; 9 bases line up with TRBD2. Looked up from germline, CDR1 is SGHNT and CDR2 is YYREEE (reference sequence). V shed 4 bases, J shed 2 bases, and the junction held 3 bases outside the gene matches. The CDR3 length is 14 residues. The CDR3 protein is CASSEAGGQETQYF. In nucleotides, the CDR3 is TGTGCCAGCAGCGAAGCGGGGGGACAAGAGACCCAGTACTTC.

The sample holds a few counts of this clone. V gene TRBV7-9 combines with J gene TRBJ1-2; D is perhaps TRBD1 (6 bases). The V and J ends lost 4 bases and 2 bases respectively, with 14 bases between them. CDR3 size: 15 residues. From germline, CDR1 is SEHNR and CDR2 FQNEAQ (reference sequence). The CDR3 DNA is TGTGCCAGCAGCTCGCTAATTGGACAGAACTATGGCTACACCTTC. Its translation is CASSSLIGQNYGYTF.

The gene calls are TRBV12-3 or TRBV12-4 and TRBJ1-1, with D unresolved. The CDR3 has 13 residues. Trimming pared 4 bases from V and 4 bases from J, leaving 10 bases between. The CDR3 DNA sequence: TGTGCCAGCAGTTCCGGGCTGATCACTGAAGCTTTCTTT. This gives the protein CASSSGLITEAFF.

A word on this clone: At the DNA level, this CDR3 is encoded by other sequences in the same sample as well. This sequence joins TRBV5-1 and TRBJ1-2; tentatively, D is TRBD1 (6 bases). CDR3 length: 13 residues. CDR1 is SGHRS, CDR2 YFSETQ, per germline. Trimming shortened V by 4 bases and J by 2 bases, and 9 bases separated the two germline ends. In DNA, the CDR3 is TGCGCCAGCAGCCCTGGACAGAACTATGGCTACACCTTC. Translation: CASSPGQNYGYTF.

V is TRBV19 and J is TRBJ2-7; 7 positions match TRBD1. The germline gives CDR1 LNHDA, CDR2 SQIVND (reference sequence). V lost 6 bases and J lost 5; bases outside the gene matches: 7. This CDR3 region has 13 residues. The CDR3 bases are TGTGCCAGTAGGAACAGGGGTGGCGACGAGCAGTACTTC. Protein sequence: CASRNRGGDEQYF.

This clone was counted only a few times. The chain links TRBV5-5 to TRBJ2-7; D gene ambiguous. This CDR3 comprises 12 residues. V was trimmed by 4 bases and J by 7 bases, leaving 12 bases between them. Germline V gives CDR1 SGHKS, CDR2 YYEKEE (reference sequence). The CDR3 is CASSPFGREQYF. The CDR3 nucleotides are TGTGCCAGCAGCCCCTTCGGAAGGGAGCAGTACTTC.